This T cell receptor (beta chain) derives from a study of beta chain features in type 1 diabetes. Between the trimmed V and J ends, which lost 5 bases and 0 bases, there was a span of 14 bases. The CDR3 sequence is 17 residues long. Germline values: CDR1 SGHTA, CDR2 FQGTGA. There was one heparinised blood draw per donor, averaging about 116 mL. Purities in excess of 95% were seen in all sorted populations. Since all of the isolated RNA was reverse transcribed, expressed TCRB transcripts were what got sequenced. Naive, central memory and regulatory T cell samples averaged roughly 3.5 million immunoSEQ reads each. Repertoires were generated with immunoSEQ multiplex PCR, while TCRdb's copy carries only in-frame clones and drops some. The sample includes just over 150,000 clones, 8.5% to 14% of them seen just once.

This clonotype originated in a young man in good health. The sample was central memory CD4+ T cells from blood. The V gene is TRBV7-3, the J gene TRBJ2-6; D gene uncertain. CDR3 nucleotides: TGTGCCAGCAGCCCATCAGCCCGTAGCTCTGGGGCCAACGTCCTGACTTTC. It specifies CASSPSARSSGANVLTF.